The 22 T cell receptor beta chains below all came from one sample that was sequenced in a study of Graves' ophthalmopathy and Graves' hyperthyroidism. The authors amplified TCR beta CDR3 regions, and they did so from RNA transcripts for repertoire sequencing. First-round RT-PCR used HTBI primers; second-round multiplex PCR followed. TCRdb analysed the multiplex PCR reads with MiXCR anew, one entry per CDR3 protein. Here the sample spans fewer than 600,000 distinct CDR3 sequences, 14% being singletons. The specimen was blood. The origin of the receptors is a woman aged 30 to 39 with Graves' ophthalmopathy.

This clonotype was found many times. The J gene is TRBJ1-5, the V gene TRBV7-2; the D gene is possibly TRBD1 (5 bases). Trimming cost V 0 bases and J 2 bases, with 11 bases left between them. The germline V gene encodes CDR1 SGHTA and CDR2 FQGNSA. This CDR3 spans 16 amino acids. CDR3 DNA: TGTGCCAGCAGCTTAGCGGGGGGGGTTGGCAATCAGCCCCAGCATTTT. Translated: CASSLAGGVGNQPQHF. Complete variable domain (other parts from reference TRBV7-2 and TRBJ1-5): GAGVSQSPSNKVTEKGKDVELRCDPISGHTALYWYRQSLGQGLEFLIYFQGNSAPDKSGLPSDRFSAERTGGSVSTLTIQRTQQEDSAVYLCASSLAGGVGNQPQHFGDGTRLSIL.

This clonotype was recorded many times. The V call is TRBV6-1, the J call TRBJ2-5, with D unresolved. Germline V gives CDR1 MNHNS, CDR2 SASEGT. The CDR3 has 12 amino acids. V lost 5 bases to trimming and J lost 5 bases, with 9 bases between them. The CDR3 loop reads CASSTYLETQYF. The CDR3 coding sequence is TGTGCCAGCAGTACCTATTTGGAGACCCAGTACTTC.

This clonotype was recorded many times. The CDR3 DNA reads TGCGCCAGCAGCATGGGACAGGGCGTTCGGGTAAACATTCAGTACTTC. As protein: CASSMGQGVRVNIQYF. The chain links TRBV5-1 to TRBJ2-4; 9 bases match TRBD1. The CDR3 sequence is 16 residues long. Germline CDR1 is SGHRS and CDR2 is YFSETQ. V trimming: 4 bases; J trimming: 6 bases; junction bases outside the gene matches: 11.

This clonotype was counted between two and nine times. The V and J genes are TRBV5-4 and TRBJ2-5, with 11 bases lining up with TRBD2. V shed 3 bases, J shed 1 base, and the junction held 5 bases outside the gene matches. Germline lookup yields CDR1 SGHNT and CDR2 YYREEE (reference sequence). The CDR3 spans 16 residues. The CDR3 spells CASSSGLAGFQETQYF. CDR3 in DNA: TGTGCCAGCAGCTCCGGACTAGCGGGCTTCCAAGAGACCCAGTACTTC. The whole variable domain, remainder taken from reference TRBV5-4 and TRBJ2-5, is ETGVTQSPTHLIKTRGQQVTLRCSSQSGHNTVSWYQQALGQGPQFIFQYYREEENGRGNFPPRFSGLQFPNYSSELNVNALELDDSALYLCASSSGLAGFQETQYFGPGTRLLVL.

This clonotype was seen many times. This rearrangement joins TRBV19 to TRBJ2-2; 7 bases align to TRBD1. J gave up 2 bases and V 3 bases, and 6 bases lay outside the gene matches. The CDR3 runs to 16 residues. Per germline, CDR1 LNHDA and CDR2 SQIVND (reference sequence). In DNA, the CDR3 is TGTGCCAGTAGTATCAAGGGGACAGTTAACACCGGGGAGCTGTTTTTT. It codes for CASSIKGTVNTGELFF.

This clonotype was observed at least ten times. This sequence joins TRBV12-3 or TRBV12-4 and TRBJ2-7; D is perhaps TRBD2 (5 bases). The CDR3 runs 12 residues. V lost 5 bases and J 0 bases, leaving 5 bases between the germline ends. CDR3 sequence (DNA): TGTGCCAGCAGTACTAGCTCCTACGAGCAGTACTTC. Protein sequence: CASSTSSYEQYF.

This clonotype was seen a few times. The J gene is TRBJ1-2, the V gene TRBV4-2; 7 positions match TRBD1. The CDR3 runs to 18 residues. Germline trimming cut 4 bases from V and 5 bases from J; bases unmatched to any gene: 19. The germline V gene has CDR1 LGHNA and CDR2 YNFKEQ. CDR3 in DNA: TGTGCCAGCAGCCGGGGATGGGGACAGACCCAGCGAGCTTATGGCTACACCTTC. Its protein is CASSRGWGQTQRAYGYTF.

This clonotype was recorded many times. This rearrangement joins TRBV4-1 to TRBJ2-7, with TRBD2 matching over 8 bases. This CDR3 region has 16 residues. V was clipped by 1 base and J by 5 bases; unmatched bases: 10. CDR1 MGHRA and CDR2 YSYEKL come from the germline V gene. The CDR3 region has the DNA TGCGCCAGCAGCCAAGGTGTGGAGCGGGGGTTCCACGAGCAGTACTTC. Its protein is CASSQGVERGFHEQYF.

The rearrangement uses TRBV19 and TRBJ1-1, with no clear D. The CDR3 has 14 amino acids. Germline values: CDR1 LNHDA, CDR2 SQIVND (reference sequence). Trimming cost V 6 bases and J 1 base, with 12 bases left between them. The CDR3 reads CASSNPQANTEAFF. CDR3 DNA: TGTGCCAGTAGCAATCCCCAGGCGAACACTGAAGCTTTCTTT.

The chain carries TRBV12-3 or TRBV12-4 and TRBJ1-2; D not certain. The CDR3 runs to 13 residues. Trimming pared 5 bases from V and 2 bases from J, leaving 9 bases between. CDR3 amino acids: CASSPQKNYGYTF. The CDR3 coding sequence is TGTGCCAGCAGTCCGCAAAAAAACTATGGCTACACCTTC.

This clonotype was seen ten or more times. The CDR3 DNA reads as TGTGCCAGCGCCACCAGGGGGATTTTGCCCTACGAGCAGTACTTC. It encodes CASATRGILPYEQYF. The chain is built from TRBV27 and TRBJ2-7; 7 nucleotides match TRBD1. V lost 8 bases, J lost 2 bases, and 12 bases stayed unmatched. This CDR3 is 15 amino acids long. Germline CDR1 reads MNHEY; CDR2 reads SMNVEV (reference sequence).

This clonotype was found many times. The V call is TRBV27, the J call TRBJ2-5, with a possible D match to TRBD1 (5 bases). Germline V gene sequence: CDR1 MNHEY, CDR2 SMNVEV (reference sequence). V lost 3 bases and J lost 5, with 13 bases in between. The CDR3 is 14 residues long. The CDR3 reads CASSFSGILETQYF. The CDR3 region has the DNA TGTGCCAGCAGTTTCTCAGGGATTCTCGAGACCCAGTACTTC.

The chain combines TRBV5-4 with TRBJ2-2; 7 bases fit TRBD2. Looked up from germline, CDR1 is SGHNT and CDR2 is YYREEE (reference sequence). The CDR3 is made up of 17 amino acids. J lost 4 bases, V lost 3 bases, and 12 bases had no gene match. Here the CDR3 reads CASSSTLGREGTGELFF. The CDR3 coding sequence is TGTGCCAGCAGCTCTACTTTGGGCAGGGAGGGCACCGGGGAGCTGTTTTTT.

Only a few counts were recorded for this clonotype. This chain connects TRBV3-1 to TRBJ2-7; D remains unclear. V was shortened by 0 bases and J by 4 bases, with 10 bases between the two germline ends. Germline CDR1 reads LGHDT; CDR2 reads YNNKEL (reference sequence). CDR3 size: 14 residues. The CDR3 is CASSQDPVVYEQYF. In DNA, the CDR3 is TGTGCCAGCAGCCAAGATCCCGTTGTGTACGAGCAGTACTTC.

V gene TRBV29-1 combines with J gene TRBJ1-2, with TRBD1 matching 7 bases. The CDR3 extends over 16 amino acids. V gave up 3 bases and J gave up 1 base; unmatched junction bases: 11. Germline CDR1 is SQVTM and CDR2 is ANQGSEA. The CDR3 DNA follows: TGCAGCGTTGATAGGGGGCCAGGTTCAGATAACTATGGCTACACCTTC. Translated: CSVDRGPGSDNYGYTF.

The table lists this clonotype with a few counts. This sequence joins TRBV12-3 or TRBV12-4 and TRBJ2-7; 9 nucleotides line up with TRBD1. CDR3 size: 13 residues. V was clipped by 8 bases and J by 7 bases; unmatched bases: 9. In nucleotides, the CDR3 is TGTGCCAGCCTTGGGACAGGGTCTCGTGAGCAGTACTTC. Protein product: CASLGTGSREQYF.

This clonotype was observed many times. The rearrangement uses TRBV11-2 and TRBJ2-7, with 8 positions matching TRBD1. The length of the CDR3 is 15 residues. The V and J ends lost 4 bases and 7 bases, in that order; junction bases with no gene match: 12. Germline-derived CDR1 and CDR2 are SGHAT and FQNNGV. CDR3 residues: CASSSSGQGIKEQYF. Here the CDR3 DNA reads TGTGCCAGCAGCTCCTCCGGACAGGGTATTAAGGAGCAGTACTTC.

This clonotype was seen only once. This may stem from a read error, because a much larger clone lies one nucleotide away. Since the CDR3 does not end with the conserved phenylalanine or tryptophan, this likely comes from a read error. The chain combines TRBV28 with TRBJ1-2; D gene ambiguous. CDR1 is MDHEN and CDR2 is SYDVKM in the germline V gene. CDR3 length equals 11 residues. V dropped 0 bases and J dropped 8 bases, with 4 bases sitting between them. CDR3 bases: TGTGCCAGCAGTTTATGGGGCGGCTACACCCTC. It specifies CASSLWGGYTL.

This clonotype appeared many times. This sequence joins TRBV12-3 or TRBV12-4 and TRBJ2-2, with 10 bases aligning to TRBD1. V was pared by 6 bases and J by 5 bases, with 9 bases of the junction left unmatched. The CDR3 totals 16 residues. CDR3 in amino acids: CASSPGTGVETGELFF. The DNA of the CDR3 is TGTGCCAGCAGCCCCGGGACAGGGGTTGAAACCGGGGAGCTGTTTTTT.

This clonotype was detected many times. V usage is TRBV20-1 and J usage is TRBJ2-2; D possibly corresponds to TRBD1 (6 bases). The CDR3 is 15 residues long. Deletions cut 0 bases from V and 6 bases from J, with 14 bases between. In germline, CDR1 is DFQATT, CDR2 SNEGSKA (reference sequence). The CDR3 coding sequence is TGCAGTGCTAGAGAGGGAACTAGGGGGTCCGGGGAGCTGTTTTTT. This gives the protein CSAREGTRGSGELFF.

This clonotype has at least ten counts. This rearrangement joins TRBV2 to TRBJ1-1; D call uncertain. Looked up from germline, CDR1 is SNHLY and CDR2 is FYNNEI. The length of the CDR3 is 16 residues. The V and J ends lost 0 bases and 1 base respectively, with 12 bases between them. DNA for the CDR3: TGTGCCAGCAGTGAAGCCTACCGTTCGGGGAACACTGAAGCTTTCTTT. Translating it yields CASSEAYRSGNTEAFF.

This clonotype was recorded many times. This chain connects TRBV7-8 to TRBJ2-2, with 10 bases identical to TRBD2. V shed 2 bases and J 6 bases; nucleotides not matched to a gene: 3. CDR1 is SGHVS and CDR2 is FQNEAQ in the germline V gene. There are 15 residues in the CDR3. The CDR3 DNA is TGTGCCAGCAGCTTACTAGCGGGAGAGTCCGGGGAGCTGTTTTTT. It codes for CASSLLAGESGELFF.